The rows below give T cell receptor beta chains drawn from one sample of a study of T cells in localized non-small cell lung cancer. Assay: immunoSEQ multiplex PCR; the TCRdb copy retains only in-frame clones and omits some. The profile covers some 66,000 clones, with approximately 85% appearing a single time and about 13% taken by the ten largest. The input for sequencing was peripheral blood, taken before any cancer treatment. These TCRs come from a female donor of 60 years or more with stage I lung adenocarcinoma. Both conserved end residues are part of each CDR3. Fields, in order: CDR3 protein, V gene, clone size, J gene. A row's size may be missing; if present it is once, few, many or a size class.

CASSLRGLTDTQYF,TRBV10-1,once,TRBJ2-3
CASSSKQELSNQPQHF,TRBV19,once,TRBJ1-5
CASSLYNEQFF,TRBV18,.,TRBJ2-1
CASSQDVQIYNEQFF,TRBV4-2,.,TRBJ2-1
CASSPGRENQPQHF,TRBV27,.,TRBJ1-5
CASSLQGSGEDNEQFF,TRBV2,.,TRBJ2-1
CASSPLAGSGNEQFF,TRBV4-1,.,TRBJ2-1
CASSLAGQSYNSPLHF,TRBV18,.,TRBJ1-6
CASSPRTATEAFF,TRBV7-9,few,TRBJ1-1
CASSLAGPYNEQFF,TRBV5-8,once,TRBJ2-1
CASSARGVTQYF,TRBV11-2,.,TRBJ2-5
CASSVYLGQVNTGELFF,TRBV2,.,TRBJ2-2
CASSLGTGGWTEAFF,TRBV27,.,TRBJ1-1
CAWSGFGPKNIQYF,TRBV30,.,TRBJ2-4
CASSQGTPSGNTIYF,TRBV14,.,TRBJ1-3
CASSRQEPTHKGQFF,TRBV28,.,TRBJ2-1
CATATEANSPLHF,TRBV10-3,.,TRBJ1-6
CASSFTRGNTIYF,TRBV7-8,once,TRBJ1-3
CASSVRLANYNEQFF,TRBV5-8,few,TRBJ2-1
CASSLSVQSRAFF,TRBV28,once,TRBJ1-1
CSVNPGGAEAFF,TRBV29-1,.,TRBJ1-1
CASSYGQNTEAFF,TRBV6-5,few,TRBJ1-1
CASGLVFPNYGYTF,TRBV12-5,.,TRBJ1-2
CASIRLAPYEQYF,TRBV6-1,.,TRBJ2-7
CSVRRAGGRKSYEQYF,TRBV29-1,.,TRBJ2-7
CASSLYLRGSTDTQYF,TRBV5-4,.,TRBJ2-3
CASSWRTGGSPGELFF,TRBV7-2,once,TRBJ2-2
CASSPPSATDTQYF,TRBV13,.,TRBJ2-3
CASSLVTSGTYEQYF,TRBV7-8,.,TRBJ2-7
CATSAGTGWADTQYF,TRBV7-3,.,TRBJ2-3
CASRVGGFQPQHF,TRBV19,.,TRBJ1-5
CASSVASSYEQYF,TRBV6-1,once,TRBJ2-7
CAISGSGRTDTQYF,TRBV10-3,.,TRBJ2-3
CASSLQGSTEAFF,TRBV10-2,.,TRBJ1-1
CASSTGTANTGELFF,TRBV7-3,once,TRBJ2-2
CSAQWENIQYF,TRBV20-1,.,TRBJ2-4
CASSSTGTLGETQYF,TRBV5-1,.,TRBJ2-5
CASRPTATTLYGYTF,TRBV6-6,.,TRBJ1-2
CASSLASGRSYNEQFF,TRBV7-2,.,TRBJ2-1
CASSRTGAGNTIYF,TRBV14,.,TRBJ1-3
CSVGGGQGAQEQYF,TRBV29-1,few,TRBJ2-7
CASSLQGEGYGYTF,TRBV11-2,.,TRBJ1-2
CASSRSGYQETQYF,TRBV4-2,.,TRBJ2-5
CASSLVSGRNTEAFF,TRBV5-6,.,TRBJ1-1
CASSWTGLANYGYTF,TRBV27,.,TRBJ1-2